Given below is one T cell receptor (beta chain) in context. Its antigen has not been determined. From each donor, a 2.5 ml peripheral blood sample was drawn into PAXgene tubes and stored at -80 degrees C. Without T cell sorting, total RNA was isolated from whole blood using the PAXgene blood miRNA kit on an automated QIAcube. Peripheral blood from monozygotic twin pairs concordant or discordant for inflammatory bowel disease was subjected to deep TCRalpha and TCRbeta repertoire profiling with unique molecular barcoding. Smoking habits were recorded for all twin pairs, and each individual was classified as a current, former or never smoker. Per the germline V gene, SQVTM is the CDR1 and ANQGSEA is the CDR2. Counted from cysteine to phenylalanine, this CDR3 has 11 amino acids. The DNA is not on file. This record belongs to a study of monozygotic twins with inflammatory bowel disease (dated by TCRdb to about 2019). Context from the whole study: The full study comprised 28 monozygotic twin pairs: nine German pairs (four IBD-concordant, five IBD-discordant) and 19 IBD-discordant Danish pairs. Within discordant pairs, disease-associated traits were sought mainly by comparing IBD patients with their genetically identical healthy co-twins. Each individual had, on average, about 151 000 unique TCRalpha sequences and 181 000 unique TCRbeta sequences available for analysis. The paper as a whole reports these results and caveats: IBD patients had lower TCRbeta repertoire diversity, measured by the inverse Simpson index, than their healthy co-twins. The results gave no support for a single strong signal or clonotype linked to IBD. IBD patients shared fewer clonotypes with other individuals than healthy twins did, most markedly in patients showing signs of disease activity. Because patients were on differing immunosuppressive treatments, the repertoires may have picked up extra background noise and inter-individual variability. No difference in repertoire similarity was observed between concordant and discordant twins, possibly owing to limited statistical power. The analysis was unable to tell different T cell subtypes apart.

Libraries came from 5' RACE. For each TCR library, approximately 4,000 ng of total RNA was used. For each sample, cDNA synthesis was carried out in eight separate reactions using SMARTScribe reverse transcriptase. Unique molecular identifiers containing a 6-nucleotide sample barcode were introduced through template switching during cDNA synthesis. Two nested PCRs of roughly 16 and 10 cycles amplified the TCRalpha and TCRbeta cDNA, and bead purification followed each PCR. Before amplification, cDNA was treated with uracil DNA-glycosylase and purified using the QIAquick PCR purification kit. The second PCR was the step at which Illumina TruSeq-compatible adapters and sample-specific barcodes were added. TapeStation and Qubit were used to check library quality and concentration, and 5 ng of each library went into the pool. Pooled libraries were sequenced on an Illumina HiSeq2500 single-index Rapid Run with 2 x 100 bp reads and custom sequencing primers. The published analysis was carried out like this. UMI-based consensus assembly with MiGEC version 1.2.6 was used to correct PCR and sequencing errors. V(D)J alignment, clonotype assembly and CDR3 extraction were performed with MiXCR version 2.1.1. Normalisation of gene usage, clonotype sharing and MAIT/NKT TCR abundance was achieved by analysing the top 1000, 10 000 and 20 000 clonotypes per sample. After downsampling to 27 000 UMIs, diversity was calculated as the inverse Simpson index using the vegan R package. Statistical testing used paired Mann-Whitney U tests on the discordant twin pairs and applied Benjamini-Hochberg correction for multiple testing. After TCRdb reprocessed the reads, each CDR3 protein sequence was kept as one row, without DNA. These V and J calls derive from TCRdb rather than the authors' analysis. The sample's table covers 170,000 or so distinct CDR3 sequences. The ten largest clones capture 7.4% of the sample.

In this chain, TRBV29-1 is recombined with TRBJ2-7; TCRdb designates TRBD1, a call that cannot be tested without DNA. Input material: blood. This receptor was identified in a human donor with ulcerative colitis or Crohn's disease, or a healthy co-twin of an affected twin (not recorded which). Here the CDR3 is given as CSVPDGGEQYF.